This T cell receptor beta chain was retrieved from a study of T-cell memory formation after mild COVID-19 (dated by TCRdb to the early 2020s). In terms of the full investigation: TCR sequence clusters from the two donors were largely donor specific. Longitudinal TCRalpha and TCRbeta repertoire sequencing tracked T-cell clones expanding and contracting after mild COVID-19 in two donors. The cohort comprised two young, previously healthy adult volunteers, one female and one male. General conclusions and limits of the study: The detection of some responding clones in pre-infection memory suggests that pre-existing cross-reactive memory T cells joined the SARS-CoV-2 response. SARS-CoV-2 specificity of the second-wave clones peaking on day 37 was not confirmed. Contracting CD4+ clones turned up mainly in the CM and EM memory subsets, whereas EMRA was where CD8+ clones were enriched. Clones that contracted from day 15 to 85 showed balanced CD4/CD8 phenotypes, whereas a second wave of clones that expanded from day 15 to 37 leaned towards CD4+. Only two mild cases were covered by the study, and larger cohorts that include severe cases with pre-infection samples were considered necessary.

These reads were obtained on an Illumina NovaSeq 6000. Using 5'RACE with constant-segment primers, TCRalpha and TCRbeta cDNA libraries were constructed, with sample barcodes and unique molecular identifiers added in the process. RNA was extracted from every sample with Trizol reagent. The libraries were amplified in two PCR steps, and the second step added a second sample barcode and Illumina TruSeq adapters. Sequencing of libraries was performed on an Illumina NovaSeq with 2 x 150 bp paired-end reads. On the authors' methods: Demultiplexing of reads and collapsing into UMI-guided consensus sequences were performed with migec v1.2.7. With mixcr v2.1.11, UMI consensuses were aligned to TRA and TRB V and J templates and assembled into clonotypes. Expanded or contracted clonotypes were those called significant by both edgeR and NoisET, with noise models trained on biological replicates. For edgeR calls, a false discovery rate-adjusted p below 0.01 and a log2 fold-change threshold of 1 were applied. As an exploratory analysis of dynamics, max-normalized trajectories of the 1000 most abundant clonotypes were examined by PCA with hierarchical clustering. The CD4 or CD8 phenotype of responding clones was assigned using the separately sequenced CD4+ and CD8+ repertoires. TCRdb applied fastp at Q25 and MiXCR to the public reads, then kept only in-frame beta chains. One record per CDR3 amino acid sequence lists the most common genes and DNA. What appears here as the V and J calls and clone size reflects TCRdb's work, not the paper's. The sample records roughly 190,000 distinct CDR3 sequences, over 9.5% of which are singletons. Together, the top ten hold roughly 3% of the sample.

This clonotype was counted only a few times. Its antigen is still unknown. The record has no base qualities; no much larger clone is one base away. PBMCs were isolated by Ficoll-Paque density gradient centrifugation. This TCR was recovered from a man between 18 and 29 years old who had mild COVID-19 (a few samples of this study predate the infection). The sample titles of this study are shuffled in the database, so cell type and time point are left out; the donor was told from shared clones. The material sequenced was PBMCs or a T cell subset sorted from them (not recorded which).

The CDR3 region has the sequence CASSPRDGPRETQYF. In nucleotide form, the sequence is TGTGCCAGCAGTCCTCGGGACGGGCCCAGGGAGACCCAGTACTTC. The chain employs TRBV28 and TRBJ2-5; the D gene is tentatively TRBD1 or TRBD2, each matching 5 bases. V gives up 5 bases and J gives up 5 bases, and the segment between their germline ends measures 18 bases. From its cysteine to its phenylalanine, the CDR3 spans 15 amino acids. The sequence is cut down to CDR3 DNA, 45 bases in frame from base 1. For CDR1 and CDR2, the germline V gene lists MDHEN and SYDVKM.